The rows below give T cell receptor beta chains drawn from one sample of a study of T-cell reconstitution after alpha-beta-depleted transplantation in children. MiXCR, applied by TCRdb to the PCR reads, yields one record per CDR3 protein. The sample carries around 670,000 distinct CDR3 sequences, approximately 14% recorded once. This specimen consisted of PBMCs, obtained before TCRalphabeta/CD19-depleted stem cell transplant. The receptors originated from a girl aged 2 to 10 with congenital amegakaryocytic thrombocytopenia, due to receive a stem cell transplant. Both conserved end residues are part of each CDR3. The order of the fields is D gene, clone size, CDR3 length, J gene, V gene, CDR3 protein, CDR3 DNA. A D gene is named only where the DNA matches it firmly. Clone size is not always given. Where it is, it says once, few, many or a class for expanded clones.

>.|.|11|TRBJ2-1|TRBV20-1
CSAAGVDEQFF
TGCAGTGCTGCTGGCGTGGATGAGCAGTTCTTC
>TRBD1|.|16|TRBJ1-3|TRBV7-2
CASSLGGTGTGNTIYF
TGTGCCAGCAGCTTAGGGGGGACAGGGACTGGAAACACCATATATTTT
>TRBD2|many|14|TRBJ2-5|TRBV12-3/TRBV12-4
CASSSSGGQETQYF
TGTGCCAGCAGCTCTAGCGGAGGCCAAGAGACCCAGTACTTC
>.|.|15|TRBJ1-1|TRBV5-1
CASSPRRAKNTEAFF
TGCGCCAGCAGCCCAAGGAGGGCTAAGAACACTGAAGCTTTCTTT
>TRBD2|many|14|TRBJ2-5|TRBV29-1
CSDLAELDQETQYF
TGCAGCGACCTAGCGGAGTTAGACCAAGAGACCCAGTACTTC
>TRBD1|.|14|TRBJ1-4|TRBV20-1
CSASPGTVNEKLFF
TGCAGTGCTAGCCCCGGGACAGTTAATGAAAAACTGTTTTTT
>.|many|15|TRBJ1-3|TRBV5-1
CASSLRGASGNTIYF
TGCGCCAGCAGCTTGAGAGGGGCCTCCGGAAACACCATATATTTT
>.|few|15|TRBJ2-3|TRBV14
CASSQMSWYTDTQYF
TGTGCCAGCAGCCAAATGTCGTGGTACACAGATACGCAGTATTTT
>.|.|13|TRBJ2-1|TRBV20-1
CSAPPLPRSEQFF
TGCAGTGCTCCCCCCCTCCCCCGGAGTGAGCAGTTCTTC
>.|few|11|TRBJ2-5|TRBV28
CASSLGQGKYF
TGTGCCAGCAGCCTGGGGCAGGGAAAGTACTTC
>.|many|14|TRBJ2-2|TRBV2
CASSEGANFGELFF
TGTGCCAGCAGTGAAGGGGCTAACTTCGGGGAGCTGTTTTTT
>.|.|14|TRBJ2-6|TRBV12-3/TRBV12-4
CASSFGPGANVLTF
TGTGCCAGCAGTTTCGGTCCTGGGGCCAACGTCCTGACTTTC
>.|many|14|TRBJ2-5|TRBV7-8
CASSVTRSQETQYF
TGTGCCAGCAGCGTGACTAGGTCACAAGAGACCCAGTACTTC
>TRBD1|few|15|TRBJ2-2|TRBV20-1
CSARGGQGNTGELFF
TGCAGTGCTAGAGGGGGACAGGGTAACACCGGGGAGCTGTTTTTT
>.|few|15|TRBJ2-1|TRBV12-3/TRBV12-4
CASSWPESGDDEQFF
TGTGCCAGCAGTTGGCCGGAGTCTGGGGACGATGAGCAGTTCTTC
>.|.|16|TRBJ2-2|TRBV7-3
CASSLLPSGSTGELFF
TGTGCCAGCAGCCTCCTCCCATCCGGGAGTACCGGGGAGCTGTTTTTT
>.|.|13|TRBJ1-6|TRBV30
CAWRDSVDSPLHF
TGTGCCTGGAGGGACAGCGTCGATTCACCCCTCCACTTT
>TRBD2|many|15|TRBJ2-3|TRBV29-1
CSGTLAGASADTQYF
TGCAGCGGGACCTTAGCGGGAGCTAGCGCAGATACGCAGTATTTT
>.|.|13|TRBJ2-2|TRBV9
CASSARDLRELFF
TGTGCCAGCAGCGCCAGGGACCTTAGGGAGCTGTTTTTT
>TRBD1|many|12|TRBJ2-1|TRBV5-1
CASGDRADEQFF
TGCGCCAGCGGGGACAGGGCTGATGAGCAGTTCTTC